The clone carrying this T cell receptor beta chain was detected only a few times. Its antigen is as yet unknown. These data are taken from a study of OX40 agonist ivuxolimab in advanced cancers. Profiling relied on immunoSEQ multiplex PCR, and the TCRdb table lists in-frame clones only, not all of them. This table holds 10,000 to 15,000 clones, around 76% found once. The germline V and J ends were trimmed by 6 bases and 2 bases, with 16 bases remaining between them. The CDR3 is 14 amino acids. The V gene's germline CDR1 is SQVTM and CDR2 ANQGSEA. Whole-study results and caveats: Partial responders treated at 0.1-3.0 mg/kg exhibited clonal expansion among the lowest measured. There were also nonresponders showing low normalized T-cell clonal expansion.

The sample here was CD4+ or CD8+ T cells sorted from blood, taken in a trial of the OX40 agonist ivuxolimab. V usage is TRBV29-1 and J usage is TRBJ2-5; D unclear. The sequence was collected from an adult with an advanced solid tumor such as melanoma, head and neck, liver or kidney cancer. CDR3 bases: TGCAGCGTCCCCGCCACGGCATATCAAGAGACCCAGTACTTC. Protein sequence: CSVPATAYQETQYF.